The present T cell receptor beta chain was sequenced within a study of monozygotic twins with inflammatory bowel disease (dated by TCRdb to between 2017 and 2020). In terms of the full investigation: The full study comprised 28 monozygotic twin pairs: nine German pairs (four IBD-concordant, five IBD-discordant) and 19 IBD-discordant Danish pairs. Within discordant pairs, disease-associated traits were sought mainly by comparing IBD patients with their genetically identical healthy co-twins. Each individual had, on average, about 151 000 unique TCRalpha sequences and 181 000 unique TCRbeta sequences available for analysis.

As concerns this clonotype: What this receptor recognizes is not known.

Overall study outcomes, separate from this receptor: Repertoire similarity did not differ between concordant and discordant twins, possibly due to limited statistical power. Compared with healthy twins, IBD patients shared fewer clonotypes with other individuals, and the difference was most pronounced in patients with signs of disease activity. A decrease in TCRbeta repertoire diversity, as measured by inverse Simpson index, was observed in IBD patients compared with their healthy co-twins. Distinction between different T cell subtypes could not be achieved in the analysis. Differing immunosuppressive treatments among patients may have added background noise and inter-individual variability to the repertoires. No single strong signal or clonotype linked to IBD turned up in the results, so the idea that one exists was not supported.

An approximately 2.6 ml peripheral blood sample was drawn into PAXgene tubes per donor and stored at -80°C. Without T cell sorting, total RNA was isolated from whole blood using the PAXgene blood miRNA kit on an automated QIAcube. Peripheral blood from monozygotic twin pairs concordant or discordant for inflammatory bowel disease was subjected to deep TCRalpha and TCRbeta repertoire profiling with unique molecular barcoding. Smoking habits were recorded for all twin pairs, and each individual was classified as a current, former or never smoker. The method behind the library was 5' RACE. The input for every TCR library was 3,500 to 4,500 ng of total RNA. For each sample, cDNA synthesis was carried out in eight separate reactions using SMARTScribe reverse transcriptase. During cDNA synthesis, unique molecular identifiers containing a 6-nucleotide sample barcode were introduced by template switching. Amplification of TCRalpha and TCRbeta cDNA involved two nested PCRs of around 16 and 10 cycles, and each PCR was followed by bead purification. Before amplification, the cDNA was both treated with uracil DNA-glycosylase and purified with the QIAquick PCR purification kit. The second PCR added Illumina TruSeq-compatible adapters along with sample-specific barcodes. Library quality and concentration were checked on TapeStation and Qubit, and libraries were pooled at around 5 ng each. Sequencing of the pooled libraries was done on an Illumina HiSeq2500 single-index Rapid Run using custom sequencing primers and 2 x 100 bp reads. As for how the authors treated the data: MiGEC version 1.2.6 was used for UMI-based consensus assembly, which corrected PCR and sequencing errors. MiXCR version 2.1.1 handled V(D)J alignment, clonotype assembly and CDR3 extraction. To normalise gene usage, clonotype sharing and MAIT/NKT TCR abundance, the top 1000, 10 000 and 20 000 clonotypes in each sample were analysed. After downsampling to 27 000 UMIs, diversity was calculated as the inverse Simpson index using the vegan R package. Paired Mann-Whitney U tests were applied to discordant twin pairs, with Benjamini-Hochberg correction for multiple testing. Following reprocessing of the reads by TCRdb, the data hold one row per CDR3 protein sequence and no DNA is available. These V and J calls derive from TCRdb rather than the authors' analysis. The data table for this sample lists approximately 160,000 distinct CDR3 sequences. About 7.4% of the sample rests with the top ten.

CDR1 and CDR2 are read off the germline V gene (reference sequence) as DFQATT and SNEGSKA. From the cysteine up to the phenylalanine, the CDR3 has a length of 17 residues. The protein alone is recorded here. This clonotype was obtained from a human donor with ulcerative colitis or Crohn's disease, or a healthy co-twin of an affected twin (not recorded which). The chain joins TRBV20-1 to TRBJ2-7; TCRdb returns TRBD2, unconfirmable since there is no DNA. Sequenced sample: blood. The CDR3 protein sequence reads: CSARDLIAGLSLYEQYF.